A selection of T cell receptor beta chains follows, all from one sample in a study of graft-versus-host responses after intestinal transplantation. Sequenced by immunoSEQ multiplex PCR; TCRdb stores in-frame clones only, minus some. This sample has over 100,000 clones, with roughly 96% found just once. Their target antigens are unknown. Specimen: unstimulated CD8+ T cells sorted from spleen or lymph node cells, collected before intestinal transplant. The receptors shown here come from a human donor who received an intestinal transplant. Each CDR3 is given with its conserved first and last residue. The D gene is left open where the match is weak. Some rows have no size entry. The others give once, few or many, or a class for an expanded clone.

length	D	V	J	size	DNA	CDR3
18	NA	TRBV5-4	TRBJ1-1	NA	TGTGCCAGCAGCTCTTGGGGCTTTTCATCAGGGATGAACACTGAAGCTTTCTTT	CASSSWGFSSGMNTEAFF
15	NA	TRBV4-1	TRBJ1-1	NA	TGCGCCAGCAGCCAAGAAGGTTCGGGAATCGCTGAAGCTTTCTTT	CASSQEGSGIAEAFF
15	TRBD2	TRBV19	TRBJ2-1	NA	TGTGCCAGTAGACTAGCGCCGAGCTCCTACAATGAGCAGTTCTTC	CASRLAPSSYNEQFF
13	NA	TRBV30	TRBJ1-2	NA	TGTGCCTGGGAAACTGATCCGGGCTATGGCTACACCTTC	CAWETDPGYGYTF
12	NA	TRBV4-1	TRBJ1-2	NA	TGCGCCAGCGGAGAATCGGGGTATGGCTACACCTTC	CASGESGYGYTF
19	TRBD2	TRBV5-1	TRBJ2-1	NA	TGCGCCAGCAGCTTCGGGGGTTGGCTAGCGGAAAGTAAGCTCAGTGAGCAGTTCTTC	CASSFGGWLAESKLSEQFF
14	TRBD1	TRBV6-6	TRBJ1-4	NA	TGTGCCAGCATTCCCGGGACAGGGGCCGAAAAACTGTTTTTT	CASIPGTGAEKLFF
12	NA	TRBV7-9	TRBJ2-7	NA	TGTGCCAGCAGCTTAGGTACCTACGAGCAGTACTTC	CASSLGTYEQYF
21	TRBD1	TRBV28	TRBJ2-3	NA	TGTGCCAGCAGTTTTCTTACCCCGGGACAGGGGGCCTCACCTAGCACAGATACGCAGTATTTT	CASSFLTPGQGASPSTDTQYF
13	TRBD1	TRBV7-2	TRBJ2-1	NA	TGTGCCAGCAGCTTAACTTGGACAGGGCAACAGTTCTTC	CASSLTWTGQQFF
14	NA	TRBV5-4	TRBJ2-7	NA	TGTGCCAGCAGCTCCGACGGCGGAAACTACGAGCAGTACTTC	CASSSDGGNYEQYF
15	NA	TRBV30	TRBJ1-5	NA	TGTGCCTGGAGTGGGGGGGTTCACAGCAATCAGCCCCAGCATTTT	CAWSGGVHSNQPQHF
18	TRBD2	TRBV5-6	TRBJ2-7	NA	TGTGCCAGCAGCTTGGTAGTGACTAGCGGGACCTTTTCCTACGAGCAGTACTTC	CASSLVVTSGTFSYEQYF
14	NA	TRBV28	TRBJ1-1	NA	TGTGCCAGCAGTTTAACAGGGACGGACACTGAAGCTTTCTTT	CASSLTGTDTEAFF
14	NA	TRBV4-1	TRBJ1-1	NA	TGCGCCAGCAGCCAAGGGGAGTTGAACACTGAAGCTTTCTTT	CASSQGELNTEAFF
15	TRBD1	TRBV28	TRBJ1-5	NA	TGTGCCAGCAGTTTTTCTGACAGGGGCAATCAGCCCCAGCATTTT	CASSFSDRGNQPQHF
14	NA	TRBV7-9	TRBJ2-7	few	TGTGCCAGCAGCTTAGCAGGGAGTCCCTACGAGCAGTACTTC	CASSLAGSPYEQYF
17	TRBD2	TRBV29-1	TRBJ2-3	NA	TGCAGCGCCACCAGGACTAGCGGGTGGGAGGCGGCAGATACGCAGTATTTT	CSATRTSGWEAADTQYF
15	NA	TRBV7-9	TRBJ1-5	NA	TGTGCCAGCAGCTACGGCAGGGATAGCAATCAGCCCCAGCATTTT	CASSYGRDSNQPQHF
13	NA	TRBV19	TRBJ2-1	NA	TGTGCCAGTAGCCCCAGCTCCTACAATGAGCAGTTCTTC	CASSPSSYNEQFF
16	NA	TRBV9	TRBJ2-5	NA	TGTGCCAGCAGCGTAGACGGGGGCGGAGAACAAGAGACCCAGTACTTC	CASSVDGGGEQETQYF
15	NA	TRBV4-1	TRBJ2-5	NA	TGCGCCAGCAGCCCCAGGGGAGCCGTCCAAGAGACCCAGTACTTC	CASSPRGAVQETQYF
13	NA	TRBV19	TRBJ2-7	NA	TGTGCCAGTAGTAGGGGTAGCGCGTTGGAGCAGTACTTC	CASSRGSALEQYF
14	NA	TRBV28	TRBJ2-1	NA	TGTGCCAGCAGTCACGGACAGCTGTACAATGAGCAGTTCTTC	CASSHGQLYNEQFF